The 17 T cell receptor beta chains below all came from one sample that was sequenced in a study of T cells in localized non-small cell lung cancer. Sequencing was performed with immunoSEQ multiplex PCR; in TCRdb, only in-frame clones are kept and a portion is missing. The sample holds 55,000 to 75,000 clones, about nine tenths seen once. Material: peripheral blood, obtained before any cancer treatment. These receptors were collected from a male donor aged 60 or older with stage III squamous cell lung carcinoma.

This chain links TRBV5-4 with TRBJ1-2; D unclear. This CDR3 spans 14 amino acids. V was clipped by 4 bases and J by 1 base, with 11 bases between them. The germline V gene encodes CDR1 SGHNT and CDR2 YYREEE (reference sequence). Here the CDR3 reads CASSKNTDNYGYTF. In nucleotides, the CDR3 is TGTGCCAGCAGCAAAAATACGGATAACTATGGCTACACCTTC.

The chain uses TRBV5-1 and TRBJ2-6, with D uncertain. In germline, CDR1 is SGHRS, CDR2 YFSETQ. The CDR3 totals 15 residues. V dropped 4 bases and J dropped 2 bases, with 10 bases sitting between them. The CDR3 DNA sequence: TGCGCCAGCAGCGAAGGGTGGCCTGGGGCCAACGTCCTGACTTTC. As protein: CASSEGWPGANVLTF.

V gene TRBV7-6 combines with J gene TRBJ2-3; no clear D. The V gene lost 4 bases and the J gene lost 3 bases, with 11 bases spanning the gap. This CDR3 spans 14 amino acids. Germline assignment: CDR1 SGHVS and CDR2 FNYEAQ. The CDR3 nucleotides are TGTGCCAGCAGCTACTCTCCCCCGACAGATACGCAGTATTTT. The encoded protein is CASSYSPPTDTQYF.

The chain joins TRBV14 to TRBJ1-6, with a weak D call TRBD1 (6 bases). V lost 3 bases and J 6 bases, leaving 9 bases between the germline ends. CDR3 length: 14 amino acids. CDR1 is SGHDN and CDR2 is FVKESK in the germline V gene. CDR3 region: CASSQDRFNSPLHF. The CDR3 DNA reads as TGTGCCAGCAGCCAGGACAGATTTAATTCACCCCTCCACTTT. The full variable domain, with the rest looked up from reference TRBV14 and TRBJ1-6, is EAGVTQFPSHSVIEKGQTVTLRCDPISGHDNLYWYRRVMGKEIKFLLHFVKESKQDESGMPNNRFLAERTGGTYSTLKVQPAELEDSGVYFCASSQDRFNSPLHFGNGTRLTVT.

The rearrangement links TRBV18 to TRBJ2-3; TRBD1 matches at 10 bases. This CDR3 is built from 17 residues. Germline CDR1 KGHSH, CDR2 LQKENI. The trim removed 1 base at V and 2 bases at J, leaving 6 bases unmatched. The CDR3 sequence: CASSPRDRGGYTDTQYF. The CDR3 nucleotides read TGTGCCAGCTCACCACGGGACAGGGGAGGTTACACAGATACGCAGTATTTT.

This chain connects TRBV9 to TRBJ2-2; possibly TRBD2 for D (5 bases). The CDR3 contains 14 residues. The V gene's germline CDR1 is SGDLS and CDR2 YYNGEE. Trimming removed 4 bases at V and 4 bases at J, with 11 bases between. The CDR3: CASSTRAATGELFF. Written as DNA, the CDR3 is TGTGCCAGCAGCACCAGAGCGGCCACCGGGGAGCTGTTTTTT.

The chain employs TRBV18 and TRBJ2-3, with D perhaps TRBD1 (6 bases). V gave up 2 bases and J gave up 1 base, with 13 bases separating them. Looked up from germline, CDR1 is KGHSH and CDR2 is LQKENI. The CDR3 covers 16 residues. The CDR3 DNA reads as TGTGCCAGCTCACCAATGGGGGCCATAGGCACAGATACGCAGTATTTT. It translates to CASSPMGAIGTDTQYF.

V gene TRBV5-4 combines with J gene TRBJ1-4; D gene unclear. CDR1 is SGHNT, CDR2 YYREEE, per germline (reference sequence). The CDR3 consists of 14 residues. Trimming shortened V by 2 bases and J by 0 bases, and 5 bases separated the two germline ends. CDR3 residues: CASSFETTNEKLFF. For the CDR3, the DNA is TGTGCCAGCAGCTTCGAGACAACTAATGAAAAACTGTTTTTT.

The chain joins TRBV11-2 to TRBJ1-1, with 7 bases aligning to TRBD1. V dropped 5 bases and J dropped 3; count of bases not matched to a gene: 3. Germline V gene data show CDR1 as SGHAT and CDR2 as FQNNGV. This CDR3 contains 13 residues. For the CDR3, the DNA is TGTGCCAGCAGCACGACAGGGTACACTGAAGCTTTCTTT. It encodes CASSTTGYTEAFF.

V usage is TRBV11-2 and J usage is TRBJ2-5; D is possibly TRBD2 (5 bases). CDR1 and CDR2 from the germline V gene are SGHAT and FQNNGV. The germline V and J ends were trimmed by 5 bases and 1 base, with 14 bases remaining between them. The CDR3 has 15 amino acids. In nucleotides, the CDR3 is TGTGCCAGCAGCAGGAGCCGGGGAGTCCAAGAGACCCAGTACTTC. It is translated as CASSRSRGVQETQYF.

This chain connects TRBV5-6 to TRBJ2-1, with D tentatively TRBD2 (6 bases). Trimming pared 3 bases from V and 12 bases from J, leaving 13 bases between. The length of the CDR3 is 12 residues. Germline loops: CDR1 SGHDT, CDR2 YYEEEE. The CDR3 sequence: CASSSVRRGQFF. The CDR3 DNA sequence: TGTGCCAGCAGCTCGGTGAGGCGGGGGCAGTTCTTC.

The CDR3 spells CASRTGQNTGELFF. The DNA of the CDR3 is TGTGCCAGCAGGACAGGTCAGAACACCGGGGAGCTGTTTTTT. V gene TRBV2 combines with J gene TRBJ2-2; perhaps TRBD1 as D (6 bases). CDR1 is SNHLY, CDR2 FYNNEI, per germline. Trimming removed 6 bases at V and 1 base at J, with 9 bases between. The CDR3 loop spans 14 amino acids.

This clone has a handful of counts. The chain links TRBV6-1 to TRBJ1-2; D is possibly TRBD1 (6 bases). The CDR3 has 13 amino acids. Per the germline V gene, CDR1 is MNHNS and CDR2 is SASEGT. Deletions cut 7 bases from V and 8 bases from J, with 17 bases between. The CDR3 DNA sequence: TGTGCCAGCATTCCGACAGGAACTTACGGCTACACCTTC. This codes for CASIPTGTYGYTF.

This chain uses TRBV10-1 with TRBJ2-5; 9 bases match TRBD2. The V gene end was trimmed by 4 bases and the J gene end by 5 bases; junction bases not matched to a gene: 5. This CDR3 region has 14 residues. Germline values: CDR1 WNHNN, CDR2 SYGVQD (reference sequence). The CDR3 reads CASSAGTSRETQYF. In DNA form, the CDR3 reads TGCGCCAGCAGTGCTGGGACTAGCCGTGAGACCCAGTACTTC.

This clone showed up just once. CDR3 DNA sequence: TGTGCCAGCCCCGGGGGGGCCATGAACACTGAAGCTTTCTTT. Translation gives CASPGGAMNTEAFF. J is TRBJ1-1 and V is TRBV6-1; D may be TRBD1 (6 bases). Trimming took 8 bases from V and 0 from J, leaving 13 bases between them. This CDR3 spans 14 amino acids. The V gene's germline CDR1 is MNHNS and CDR2 SASEGT.

This clone showed up just a few times. J is TRBJ2-1 and V is TRBV30; no firm D call. The germline V gene has CDR1 GTSNPN and CDR2 SVGIG (reference sequence). The CDR3 consists of 16 residues. V dropped 0 bases and J dropped 1 base, with 13 bases sitting between them. The CDR3 nucleotides read TGTGCCTGGAGTGTACAAGGGTTGGTTTCCTACAATGAGCAGTTCTTC. It is translated as CAWSVQGLVSYNEQFF. Complete variable domain (other parts from reference TRBV30 and TRBJ2-1): SQTIHQWPATLVQPVGSPLSLECTVEGTSNPNLYWYRQAAGRGLQLLFYSVGIGQISSEVPQNLSASRPQDRQFILSSKKLLLSDSGFYLCAWSVQGLVSYNEQFFGPGTRLTVL.

The chain carries TRBV5-1 and TRBJ2-3; D is perhaps TRBD1 or TRBD2 (5 bases each). The length of the CDR3 is 16 residues. Germline loops: CDR1 SGHRS, CDR2 YFSETQ. Trimming pared 1 base from V and 0 bases from J, leaving 12 bases between. CDR3 nucleotides: TGCGCCAGCAGCTTGTGGGGGACGCCCAGCACAGATACGCAGTATTTT. Amino acid sequence: CASSLWGTPSTDTQYF.